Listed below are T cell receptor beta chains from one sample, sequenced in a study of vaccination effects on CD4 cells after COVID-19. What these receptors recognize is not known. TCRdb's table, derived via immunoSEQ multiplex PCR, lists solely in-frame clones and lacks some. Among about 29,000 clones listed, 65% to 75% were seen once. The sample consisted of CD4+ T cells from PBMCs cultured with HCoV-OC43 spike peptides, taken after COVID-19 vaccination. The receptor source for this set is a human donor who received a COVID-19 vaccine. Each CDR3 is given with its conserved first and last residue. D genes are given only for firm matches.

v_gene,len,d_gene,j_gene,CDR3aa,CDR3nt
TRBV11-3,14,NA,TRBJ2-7,CASSLSSGAYEQYF,TGTGCCAGCAGCTTGTCTTCTGGAGCCTACGAGCAGTACTTC
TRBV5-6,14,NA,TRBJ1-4,CASSLAGAGEKLFF,TGTGCCAGCAGCTTGGCGGGGGCTGGAGAAAAACTGTTTTTT
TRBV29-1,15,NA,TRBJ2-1,CSVTWGAGSYNEQFF,TGCAGCGTCACGTGGGGGGCAGGGTCCTACAATGAGCAGTTCTTC
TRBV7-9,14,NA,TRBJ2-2,CASQIGHNTGELFF,TGTGCCAGCCAAATTGGTCACAACACCGGGGAGCTGTTTTTT
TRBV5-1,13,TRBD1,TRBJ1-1,CASSSGQEREAFF,TGCGCCAGCAGTTCTGGACAGGAGAGGGAAGCTTTCTTT
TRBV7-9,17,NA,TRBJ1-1,CASSLISGVRDGTEAFF,TGTGCCAGCAGCTTAATTAGTGGGGTCCGGGACGGCACTGAAGCTTTCTTT
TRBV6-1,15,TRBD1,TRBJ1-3,CASSELGTGGNTIYF,TGTGCCAGCAGTGAACTGGGGACAGGTGGAAACACCATATATTTT
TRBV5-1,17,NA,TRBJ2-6,CASSTDSSNSGANVLTF,TGCGCCAGCAGCACGGACAGCTCCAACTCTGGGGCCAACGTCCTGACTTTC
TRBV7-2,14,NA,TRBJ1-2,CASSSNQGNYGYTF,TGTGCCAGCAGCTCGAACCAGGGAAACTATGGCTACACCTTC
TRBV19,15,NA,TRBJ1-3,CASKSTPYSGNTIYF,TGTGCCAGTAAAAGTACACCTTACTCTGGAAACACCATATATTTT
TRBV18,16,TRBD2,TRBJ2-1,CASSPLLAGGRNEQFF,TGTGCCAGCTCACCTCTACTAGCGGGGGGGCGAAATGAGCAGTTCTTC